This T cell receptor (beta chain) came from a study of blood T cell repertoires in COVID-19. Study in general: Acute and convalescent COVID-19 samples came from the United States, Italy and Spain. PBMCs, B-cell-depleted T cells, or T cells provided the cDNA or gDNA that made up the material.

In the authors' workflow: Nucleated cell number was recorded as an estimate derived from reference gene primer amplification. Produced via immunoSEQ multiplex PCR; TCRdb's table is partial and in-frame only. The V and J calls and the clone size are those of that table, but D and trimming were determined from the DNA. This sample has 90,000 to 120,000 clones; about four fifths occur once, and the top ten carry roughly 4%. This CDR3 has 15 residues. Germline CDR1 and CDR2: KGHSH and LQKENI. J gave up 6 bases and V 2 bases, and 10 bases lay outside the gene matches. V is TRBV18 and J is TRBJ2-7; 7 bases are shared with TRBD1. Sequencing was performed on peripheral blood. The receptor was derived from an older man with acute or convalescent COVID-19. The CDR3 DNA sequence: TGTGCCAGCTCACCAAGCGTAGGACAGGATTCCGAGCAGTACTTC. This encodes CASSPSVGQDSEQYF.